The 29 T cell receptor beta chains below all came from one sample that was sequenced in a study of T cells in Graves' hyperthyroidism and ophthalmopathy. The CDR3 regions of TCR beta were amplified from RNA transcripts. A first-round RT-PCR of the TCR CDR3 used the HTBI primer set. TCRdb called the multiplex PCR reads again in MiXCR, with one record for every CDR3 protein. The sample records under 250,000 distinct CDR3 sequences, around 17% being singletons. The sample consisted of blood. Receptor source: a woman in her forties or fifties with Graves' hyperthyroidism.

This chain uses TRBV5-4 with TRBJ2-5, with 7 nucleotides matching TRBD1. Germline lookup yields CDR1 SGHNT and CDR2 YYREEE (reference sequence). This CDR3 region has 15 residues. The junction had 14 bases not matched to a gene; V was cut back by 5 bases and J by 7 bases. The CDR3 sequence is CASRRDRDSLLTQYF. The CDR3 DNA reads as TGTGCCAGCAGAAGAGACCGGGACAGCCTGTTGACCCAGTACTTC.

This clonotype was seen a handful of times. The V call is TRBV7-2, the J call TRBJ2-7; 10 positions match TRBD2. Trimming at V came to 3 bases and at J to 2 bases, leaving 7 bases not matched to a gene. CDR1 and CDR2 from the germline V gene are SGHTA and FQGNSA. The CDR3 spans 16 residues. The CDR3 nucleotides read TGTGCCAGCAGCTTTCAGGCGGGACTAGCGACCTACGAGCAGTACTTC. Translation: CASSFQAGLATYEQYF.

This sequence joins TRBV10-3 and TRBJ2-7; tentative D call: TRBD2 (6 bases). CDR3 length: 14 residues. The germline V gene has CDR1 ENHRY and CDR2 SYGVKD. Trimming pared 4 bases from V and 2 bases from J, leaving 12 bases between. The CDR3 spells CAISGDWKTYEQYF. The CDR3 DNA follows: TGTGCCATCAGTGGGGACTGGAAGACCTACGAGCAGTACTTC.

The chain carries TRBV11-2 and TRBJ1-1; possible D gene TRBD1, 6 bases. Trimming removed 4 bases at V and 1 base at J, with 13 bases between. This CDR3 has 15 amino acids. Germline V gene data show CDR1 as SGHAT and CDR2 as FQNNGV. As DNA, the CDR3 is TGTGCCAGCAGCTCCATGGACAGACCGAACACTGAAGCTTTCTTT. It specifies CASSSMDRPNTEAFF.

Remarks on this clonotype: This may come from a read error, since a much larger clone is one base off. V and J are TRBV11-3 and TRBJ2-3, with 9 positions matching TRBD2. Germline CDR1 SGHNT, CDR2 YENEEA. The CDR3 consists of 18 residues. CDR3 sequence reads: CAGSLGMTASGVTDTQYF. Written as DNA, the CDR3 is TGTGCCGGCAGCTTAGGAATGACTGCTAGCGGGGTGACAGATACGCAGTATTTT. Filled out from reference TRBV11-3 and TRBJ2-3, the complete variable domain reads EAGVVQSPRYKIIEKKQPVAFWCNPISGHNTLYWYLQNLGQGPELLIRYENEEAVDDSQLPKDRFSAERLKGVDSTLKIQPAELGDSAVYLCAGSLGMTASGVTDTQYFGPGTRLTVL.

This clonotype occurred once. J is TRBJ1-4 and V is TRBV20-1, with D unclear. Trimming left V 5 bases short and J 5 bases short, with 15 bases between. The CDR3 has 14 amino acids. Germline CDR1 and CDR2: DFQATT and SNEGSKA (reference sequence). CDR3 loop: CSAAIGGRNEKLFF. The CDR3 DNA sequence: TGCAGTGCTGCCATAGGTGGGAGAAATGAAAAACTGTTTTTT.

This clonotype has at least ten counts. The chain has TRBV29-1 and TRBJ1-2; D remains ambiguous. The CDR3 is made up of 15 amino acids. Germline lookup yields CDR1 SQVTM and CDR2 ANQGSEA. The V end lost 4 bases, the J end lost 0 bases, and 15 bases lay between the germline ends. CDR3 coding DNA: TGCAGCGTTGTAGCTCCTACCTCAGCTAACTATGGCTACACCTTC. Protein: CSVVAPTSANYGYTF.

V and J are TRBV25-1 and TRBJ1-4; D may be TRBD1 (5 bases). Germline assignment: CDR1 MGHDK and CDR2 SYGVNS. Between the trimmed V and J ends, which lost 3 bases and 7 bases, there was a span of 18 bases. The CDR3 length is 16 residues. CDR3 sequence reads: CASSEPGTSAGEKLFF. As DNA, the CDR3 is TGTGCCAGCAGTGAGCCCGGGACCTCGGCGGGTGAAAAACTGTTTTTT.

Points on this clonotype: This sequence may be a read error, since a much larger clone differs from it by one base. The rearrangement uses TRBV11-2 and TRBJ2-7; possibly TRBD1 for D (5 bases). Germline V lookup: CDR1 SGHAT, CDR2 FQNNGV. Trimming took 0 bases from V and 1 from J, leaving 10 bases between them. The CDR3 has 15 amino acids. CDR3 bases: TGTGCCAGCAGCTTAGAGGCAGGGCGATCCTACGAGCAGTACTTC. It codes for CASSLEAGRSYEQYF.

This clonotype has at least ten counts. The V and J genes are TRBV7-2 and TRBJ2-3; D may be TRBD2 (6 bases). The CDR3 is made up of 15 amino acids. V was shortened by 2 bases and J by 5 bases, with 14 bases between the two germline ends. Per the germline V gene, CDR1 is SGHTA and CDR2 is FQGNSA. CDR3 residues: CASSLFPRGEDTQYF. The CDR3 DNA follows: TGTGCCAGCAGCTTATTTCCCCGCGGGGAAGATACGCAGTATTTT.

This clonotype was picked up many times. The chain links TRBV7-9 to TRBJ1-5; no definite D call. V lost 5 bases and J 4 bases, leaving 15 bases between the germline ends. The V gene's germline CDR1 is SEHNR and CDR2 FQNEAQ (reference sequence). The CDR3 loop spans 15 amino acids. DNA of the CDR3: TGTGCCAGCAGCCCACCAGGAAGCGGAAATCAGCCCCAGCATTTT. It specifies CASSPPGSGNQPQHF.

In this sample, this clonotype turned up a few times. The J gene is TRBJ1-1, the V gene TRBV19, with a tentative D call TRBD1 (6 bases). The V gene's germline CDR1 is LNHDA and CDR2 SQIVND (reference sequence). The germline V and J ends were trimmed by 2 bases and 1 base, with 8 bases remaining between them. This CDR3 comprises 14 residues. CDR3 amino acids: CASSIRGANTEAFF. DNA for the CDR3: TGTGCCAGTAGTATAAGGGGGGCGAACACTGAAGCTTTCTTT.

This clonotype was counted a few times. The CDR3 protein is CASSLGAGGGYYGYTF. The CDR3 bases are TGCGCCAGCAGCTTAGGGGCAGGGGGAGGCTACTATGGCTACACCTTC. The rearrangement uses TRBV5-1 and TRBJ1-2; 7 positions agree with TRBD1. The germline gives CDR1 SGHRS, CDR2 YFSETQ. The trim removed 2 bases at V and 3 bases at J, leaving 10 bases unmatched. This CDR3 has 16 residues. The whole variable domain, remainder taken from reference TRBV5-1 and TRBJ1-2, is KAGVTQTPRYLIKTRGQQVTLSCSPISGHRSVSWYQQTPGQGLQFLFEYFSETQRNKGNFPGRFSGRQFSNSRSEMNVSTLELGDSALYLCASSLGAGGGYYGYTFGSGTRLTVV.

This chain joins TRBV3-1 and TRBJ2-5, with D tentatively TRBD2 (7 bases). This CDR3 has 16 amino acids. With 1 base removed from V and 5 bases from J, the gap between germline ends came to 17 bases. CDR1 is LGHDT and CDR2 is YNNKEL in the germline V gene (reference sequence). CDR3 region: CASSQGSGGAYETQYF. In nucleotides, the CDR3 is TGTGCCAGCAGCCAAGGGAGTGGGGGGGCGTATGAGACCCAGTACTTC.

This clonotype was counted at least ten times. CDR3 region: CASSPRGRTDTQYF. For the CDR3, the DNA is TGTGCCAGCAGTCCCCGCGGGAGGACAGATACGCAGTATTTT. The rearrangement links TRBV28 to TRBJ2-3, with 8 bases lining up with TRBD2. The CDR3 is 14 residues long. Germline CDR1 reads MDHEN; CDR2 reads SYDVKM. V lost 5 bases, J lost 3 bases, and 4 bases stayed unmatched.

This clonotype was detected ten times or more. CDR3: CASSYGRLARSYEQYF. The CDR3 DNA sequence: TGTGCCAGCAGTTACGGCCGACTAGCACGGTCCTACGAGCAGTACTTC. The chain joins TRBV6-6 to TRBJ2-7; 7 positions agree with TRBD2. Trimming at V came to 2 bases and at J to 1 base, leaving 8 bases not matched to a gene. Germline V gives CDR1 MNHNY, CDR2 SVGAGI (reference sequence). The CDR3 extends over 16 amino acids.

This clonotype appeared a few times. V gene TRBV4-1 combines with J gene TRBJ2-7, with D perhaps TRBD2 (6 bases). The ends were cut back, 0 bases at V and 0 bases at J, with 12 bases in the middle. There are 16 residues in the CDR3. Looked up from germline, CDR1 is MGHRA and CDR2 is YSYEKL. In DNA, the CDR3 is TGCGCCAGCAGCCAAGACGCGGGACGAAACTCCTACGAGCAGTACTTC. Translating gives CASSQDAGRNSYEQYF.

This clonotype was seen a single time. V usage is TRBV5-1 and J usage is TRBJ2-3, with 10 positions matching TRBD2. The length of the CDR3 is 13 residues. V lost 9 bases, J lost 6 bases, and 7 bases stayed unmatched. The germline CDR1 and CDR2 sequences are SGHRS and YFSETQ. The DNA of the CDR3 is TGCGCCACCCGGCTAGCGGGGGCGGATACGCAGTATTTT. Translated: CATRLAGADTQYF.

This clonotype has only a few counts. The chain links TRBV19 to TRBJ2-7; weak D call: TRBD1 (6 bases). The CDR3 spans 13 residues. Trimming removed 5 bases at V and 4 bases at J, with 12 bases between. In germline, CDR1 is LNHDA, CDR2 SQIVND (reference sequence). The CDR3 DNA sequence: TGTGCCAGTAGTGAACAGGGTGGGTACGAGCAGTACTTC. It encodes CASSEQGGYEQYF.

This clonotype appeared many times. V is TRBV7-8 and J is TRBJ2-1; D is undetermined. Trimming stripped 5 bases from V and 5 bases from J, with 7 bases between. The CDR3 contains 12 residues. The germline V gene encodes CDR1 SGHVS and CDR2 FQNEAQ. In nucleotides, the CDR3 is TGTGCCAGCAGCCGCCTCGACAATGAGCAGTTCTTC. Translated, it gives CASSRLDNEQFF.

This chain connects TRBV10-3 to TRBJ1-5, with 7 bases aligning to TRBD1. The CDR3 has 16 residues. Germline V gene data show CDR1 as ENHRY and CDR2 as SYGVKD. The junction had 7 bases not matched to a gene; V was cut back by 5 bases and J by 0 bases. In DNA form, the CDR3 reads TGTGCCATCAGTATCGACAGGGACTATAGCAATCAGCCCCAGCATTTT. As protein: CAISIDRDYSNQPQHF.

The chain recombines TRBV6-1 with TRBJ2-2; D is possibly TRBD2 (6 bases). Trimming pared 7 bases from V and 2 bases from J, leaving 14 bases between. CDR1 is MNHNS, CDR2 SASEGT, per germline. CDR3 size: 15 residues. DNA for the CDR3: TGTGCCAGCACCGCCGGGACTTCTAACACCGGGGAGCTGTTTTTT. Its translation: CASTAGTSNTGELFF.

With respect to this clonotype: With a much larger clone just one base away, this may be a read error. V is TRBV12-5 and J is TRBJ1-1; 10 nucleotides align to TRBD1. Germline loops: CDR1 LGHNT, CDR2 FRNRAP. The CDR3 extends over 17 amino acids. The CDR3 region is CASGNPRDRGRNTGAFF. The DNA for the CDR3 is TGTGCTAGTGGTAACCCCCGGGACAGGGGCCGAAACACTGGAGCTTTCTTT.

This sequence joins TRBV20-1 and TRBJ2-2; 8 nucleotides line up with TRBD1. The J segment lost 3 bases and the V segment lost 6 bases, leaving 9 bases of the junction unmatched. The CDR3 totals 15 residues. The germline V gene has CDR1 DFQATT and CDR2 SNEGSKA (reference sequence). CDR3 sequence (DNA): TGCAGTGCCCCTAACAGGGGGATAGACACCGGGGAGCTGTTTTTT. Translated: CSAPNRGIDTGELFF.

In this sample, this clonotype turned up many times. The V gene is TRBV7-9, the J gene TRBJ2-7, with a tentative D call TRBD2 (5 bases). The CDR3 covers 12 residues. Germline V gene data show CDR1 as SEHNR and CDR2 as FQNEAQ (reference sequence). V was trimmed by 6 bases and J by 6 bases, leaving 12 bases between them. Here the CDR3 DNA reads TGTGCCAGCAGTTCCCTCGGGGTCGAGCAGTACTTC. Its translation: CASSSLGVEQYF.

This clonotype was recorded at least ten times. The genes are TRBV4-1 and TRBJ2-7; perhaps TRBD1 as D (5 bases). Between the trimmed V and J ends, which lost 1 base and 6 bases, there was a span of 13 bases. The CDR3 runs to 14 residues. Germline CDR1 is MGHRA and CDR2 is YSYEKL. CDR3: CASSQGSRASEQYF. The CDR3 DNA follows: TGCGCCAGCAGCCAAGGGTCCAGGGCTTCCGAGCAGTACTTC.

This clonotype was counted many times. This chain connects TRBV29-1 to TRBJ1-1; 8 positions match TRBD1. The germline gives CDR1 SQVTM, CDR2 ANQGSEA. With 6 bases clipped from V and 6 bases from J, the junction kept 6 bases outside the gene matches. This CDR3 has 12 amino acids. CDR3 region: CSVAGGEAEAFF. The DNA for the CDR3 is TGCAGCGTAGCAGGGGGCGAAGCTGAAGCTTTCTTT.

This clonotype was observed many times. The genes are TRBV6-1 and TRBJ2-1; no clear D gene. The CDR3 is 12 amino acids. Per germline, CDR1 MNHNS and CDR2 SASEGT. Trimming cost V 6 bases and J 6 bases, with 9 bases left between them. In DNA form, the CDR3 reads TGTGCCAGCAGCCTCTTTAGCAATGAGCAGTTCTTC. As protein: CASSLFSNEQFF.

This clonotype was counted at least ten times. The V and J genes are TRBV12-3 or TRBV12-4 and TRBJ2-7; 10 bases map to TRBD2. V shed 5 bases and J 2 bases; nucleotides not matched to a gene: 3. The CDR3 contains 14 residues. The CDR3 is CASSPGTSAYEQYF. In DNA, the CDR3 is TGTGCCAGCAGTCCCGGGACTAGCGCCTACGAGCAGTACTTC.